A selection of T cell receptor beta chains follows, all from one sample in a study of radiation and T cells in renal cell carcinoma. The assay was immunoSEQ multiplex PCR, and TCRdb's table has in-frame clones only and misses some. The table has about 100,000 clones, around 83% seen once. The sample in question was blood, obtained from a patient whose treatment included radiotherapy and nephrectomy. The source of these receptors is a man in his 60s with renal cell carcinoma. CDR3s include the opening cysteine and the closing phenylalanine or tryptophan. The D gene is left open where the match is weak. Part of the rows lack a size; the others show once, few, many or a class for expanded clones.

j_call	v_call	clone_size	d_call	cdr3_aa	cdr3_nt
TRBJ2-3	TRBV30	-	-	CAWSSLALNTDTQYF	TGTGCCTGGAGTAGCCTAGCGCTCAACACAGATACGCAGTATTTT
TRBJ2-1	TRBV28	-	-	CASSSMSSYNEQFF	TGTGCCAGCAGTTCTATGAGCTCCTACAATGAGCAGTTCTTC
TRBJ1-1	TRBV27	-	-	CASSRGLTQAITEAFF	TGTGCCAGCAGCCGGGGGTTGACACAAGCAATAACTGAAGCTTTCTTT
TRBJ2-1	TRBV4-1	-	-	CASSPSRARSYNEQFF	TGCGCCAGCAGCCCGAGTAGGGCCAGGTCCTACAATGAGCAGTTCTTC
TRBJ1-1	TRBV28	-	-	CASSLTGYAFF	TGTGCCAGCAGTCTCACAGGGTATGCTTTCTTT
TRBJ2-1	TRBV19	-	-	CASSRDSYNEQFF	TGTGCCAGTAGTCGAGACTCCTACAATGAGCAGTTCTTC
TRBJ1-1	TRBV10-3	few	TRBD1	CAIWTGGTEAFF	TGTGCCATCTGGACAGGGGGCACTGAAGCTTTCTTT
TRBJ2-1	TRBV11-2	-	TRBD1	CASSLPGTGNPNEQFF	TGTGCCAGCAGCTTACCCGGGACAGGGAATCCTAATGAGCAGTTCTTC
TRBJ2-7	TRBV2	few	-	CASDSRRRALEPYEQYF	TGTGCCAGCGATTCTAGGCGGAGGGCTCTCGAACCTTACGAGCAGTACTTC
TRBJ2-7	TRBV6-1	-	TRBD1	CAIWTGVHEQYF	TGTGCCATATGGACAGGGGTCCACGAGCAGTACTTC
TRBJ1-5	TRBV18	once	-	CASSPTDNQPQHF	TGTGCCAGCTCACCGACAGACAATCAGCCCCAGCATTTT
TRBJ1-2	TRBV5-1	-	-	CASSSQGGRYGYTF	TGCGCCAGCAGCTCACAGGGTGGTAGGTATGGCTACACCTTC
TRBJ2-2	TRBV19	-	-	CASSPLNTGELFF	TGTGCCAGTAGTCCCCTTAACACCGGGGAGCTGTTTTTT
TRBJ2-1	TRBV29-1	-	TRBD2	CSVSASGSSYNEQFF	TGCAGCGTTTCGGCTAGCGGGAGCTCCTACAATGAGCAGTTCTTC